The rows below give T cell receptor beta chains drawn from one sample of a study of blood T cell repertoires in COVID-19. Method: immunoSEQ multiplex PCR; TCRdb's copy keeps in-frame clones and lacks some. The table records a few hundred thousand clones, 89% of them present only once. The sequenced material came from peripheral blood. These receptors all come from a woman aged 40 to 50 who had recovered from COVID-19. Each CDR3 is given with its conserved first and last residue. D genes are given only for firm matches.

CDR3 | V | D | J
CASSKVRDRGIYEQYF | TRBV21-1 | - | TRBJ2-7
CASSLAGLSWGNTIYF | TRBV5-1 | - | TRBJ1-3
CASRFPGGGYEQYF | TRBV11-2 | - | TRBJ2-7
CASSLRTLYTGELFF | TRBV3-1/TRBV3-2 | - | TRBJ2-2
CASSLVQGADTQYF | TRBV28 | - | TRBJ2-3
CASGEPGLAVYTQYF | TRBV7-2 | TRBD2 | TRBJ2-3
CASSPRTGSYNEQFF | TRBV9 | TRBD1 | TRBJ2-1
CASVSAGTYNEQFF | TRBV5-8 | - | TRBJ2-1
CASSLGSSGGQETQYF | TRBV5-1 | TRBD2 | TRBJ2-5
CASSVGGRDQPQHF | TRBV2 | - | TRBJ1-5
CASSLREGNQPQHF | TRBV7-8 | - | TRBJ1-5
CASTSPGGSPNYGYTF | TRBV19 | TRBD1 | TRBJ1-2
CASSQVPSGSGDTQYF | TRBV3-1/TRBV3-2 | TRBD2 | TRBJ2-3
CASSVLGGGTDTQYF | TRBV9 | - | TRBJ2-3
CASSRAGTGGLVGEAFF | TRBV7-6 | TRBD1 | TRBJ1-1
CAISEGASGGSYSYNEQFF | TRBV10-3 | TRBD2 | TRBJ2-1
CASSRQGLPYEQYF | TRBV28 | TRBD1 | TRBJ2-7
CASSVVGRGNTEAFF | TRBV9 | - | TRBJ1-1